Listed below are T cell receptor beta chains from one sample, sequenced in a study of blood T cell repertoires in COVID-19. TCRdb's table, derived via immunoSEQ multiplex PCR, lists solely in-frame clones and lacks some. The data contain 150,000 to 200,000 clones, around 76% of them singletons. Material for sequencing was PBMCs or T cells enriched from blood (not recorded which). These receptors were collected from a woman between 50 and 59 years old with acute COVID-19. CDR3s include the opening cysteine and the closing phenylalanine or tryptophan. The D gene is left open where the match is weak. Clone size is stated in some rows and not others, as once, few, many or a class when expanded.

>TRBJ2-5|TRBV7-9|NA|many
TGTGCCAGCAGCCTAGGTCTAGCCCAAGAGACCCAGTACTTC
CASSLGLAQETQYF
>TRBJ1-2|TRBV12-3/TRBV12-4|NA|NA
TGTGCCAGCAGTCTAGACAGCGGGTATGGCTACACCTTC
CASSLDSGYGYTF
>TRBJ1-4|TRBV11-2|TRBD1|NA
TGTGCCAGCAGCCGGCGACAGGGGGCTCGGGCTAATGAAAAACTGTTTTTT
CASSRRQGARANEKLFF
>TRBJ2-3|TRBV19|TRBD2|few
TGTGCCAGTACCCAACTAGCGGGAGATACGCAGTATTTT
CASTQLAGDTQYF
>TRBJ2-6|TRBV5-6|NA|NA
TGTGCCAGCAGCTTGGCAGGGGCCGGGGCCAACGTCCTGACTTTC
CASSLAGAGANVLTF
>TRBJ1-6|TRBV6-5|TRBD1|NA
TGTGCCAGCCGGACAGGGGGCAATTCACCCCTCCACTTT
CASRTGGNSPLHF
>TRBJ2-1|TRBV18|TRBD1|NA
TGTGCCAGCTCACCGGGACAGGGGAGGAATGAGCAGTTCTTC
CASSPGQGRNEQFF
>TRBJ1-4|TRBV7-2|NA|NA
TGTGCCAGCACCTTATTCAGGGAGGGTAATGAAAAACTGTTTTTT
CASTLFREGNEKLFF
>TRBJ2-2|TRBV2|TRBD2|once
TGTGCCAGCAGTGGGAGCGGGGGGGCCCTTACCGGGGAGCTGTTTTTT
CASSGSGGALTGELFF
>TRBJ1-1|TRBV11-2|NA|NA
TGTGCCAGCAGCCCCCAAGACGCTAGGAACACTGAAGCTTTCTTT
CASSPQDARNTEAFF
>TRBJ1-2|TRBV5-1|TRBD1|NA
TGCGCCAGCAGCCCCCAAGGACAGGGGGGGAATGGCTACACCTTC
CASSPQGQGGNGYTF
>TRBJ2-2|TRBV14|TRBD1|NA
TGTGCCAGCAGCCCTAACAGGGGGTGGGACACCGGGGAGCTGTTTTTT
CASSPNRGWDTGELFF
>TRBJ1-5|TRBV6-2/TRBV6-3|TRBD1|few
TGTGCCAGCAGTTACTCGAGAGGGACAGGGGCTAATTCCCAGCATTTT
CASSYSRGTGANSQHF
>TRBJ2-3|TRBV4-2|TRBD2|NA
TGTGCCAGCAGCCAGTCTACGGGGGGGCGGGCAGATACGCAGTATTTT
CASSQSTGGRADTQYF
>TRBJ2-1|TRBV5-6|TRBD2|NA
TGTGCCAGCAGCTTAATTACTAGCGAGGTTAGTGAGCAGTTCTTC
CASSLITSEVSEQFF
>TRBJ1-2|TRBV5-3|TRBD1|once
TGTGCCAGAAGCCTACGATTGGGACAGTCCTCAGGCTACACCTTC
CARSLRLGQSSGYTF
>TRBJ1-2|TRBV6-4|TRBD1|NA
TGTGCCAGCAGTGACTCGAGACAGGGACCGGGGGGCTACACCTTC
CASSDSRQGPGGYTF
>TRBJ1-1|TRBV6-4|NA|NA
TGTGCCAGCAGTGACGAGGCGGGCAGTGGCACTGAAGCTTTCTTT
CASSDEAGSGTEAFF
>TRBJ2-1|TRBV6-2/TRBV6-3|TRBD2|NA
TGTGCCAGCAGTCAACTAGCGGGGGGGCCCGTAAATGAGCAGTTCTTC
CASSQLAGGPVNEQFF
>TRBJ2-1|TRBV11-2|NA|NA
TGTGCCAGCAGCTTAGACCTTGGGGGGGCCGGTGAGCAGTTCTTC
CASSLDLGGAGEQFF
>TRBJ2-3|TRBV27|NA|NA
TGTGCCAGCAGTTTATACGGGACGCAGTATTTT
CASSLYGTQYF
>TRBJ1-1|TRBV6-2/TRBV6-3|NA|NA
TGTGCCAGCAGTTACTCCTACAGGGTAGAAGCTTTCTTT
CASSYSYRVEAFF
>TRBJ2-1|TRBV7-9|NA|NA
TGTGCCAGCAGCGACTCCTCAGGGTACAATGAGCAGTTCTTC
CASSDSSGYNEQFF
>TRBJ1-2|TRBV2|TRBD1|NA
TGTGCCAGCAGGGAAGCCCCACGGGACAGCTATGGCTACACCTTC
CASREAPRDSYGYTF